The sample holds many counts of the clone carrying this T cell receptor (beta chain). Its antigen remains unidentified. This entry comes from a study of read filtering for tumor transcriptome and immune sequencing. About the research overall: The cohort had roughly 17 men and approximately 13 women aged about 45 to 80, mean roughly 70 years. TCR-mapped reads were about 3.5 to 10.27 million with IR-seq versus roughly 85 to 1,400 with RNA-seq. General observations from the study: Approximately 80% of IR-seq clonotypes had one read, totaling 3% to 4% of reads; RNA-seq: about 70% and 40%. RNA-seq captured clonotypes less deeply and reliably than IR-seq.

The CDR3 has 19 amino acids. Germline lookup yields CDR1 KGHDR and CDR2 SFDVKD. V dropped 4 bases and J dropped 0 bases, with 21 bases sitting between them. The library was built from 400 ng RNA with molecular barcoded adaptors for alpha/delta and beta/gamma chains. From the reads, TCRdb called clonotypes with MiXCR, one entry per CDR3 protein. Counted here are tens of thousands of distinct CDR3 sequences, about 21% occurring once; the ten biggest clones make up roughly 13%. Sample: a population of CD138-negative cells sorted from bone marrow. This receptor was obtained from a donor aged 40 or over with multiple myeloma. The V call is TRBV24-1, the J call TRBJ2-1; D might be TRBD1 (5 bases). The CDR3 nucleotides read TGTGCCACCAGTGACCGCCCGTTGGGCCGGACAACCTCCTACAATGAGCAGTTCTTC. Translating it yields CATSDRPLGRTTSYNEQFF.